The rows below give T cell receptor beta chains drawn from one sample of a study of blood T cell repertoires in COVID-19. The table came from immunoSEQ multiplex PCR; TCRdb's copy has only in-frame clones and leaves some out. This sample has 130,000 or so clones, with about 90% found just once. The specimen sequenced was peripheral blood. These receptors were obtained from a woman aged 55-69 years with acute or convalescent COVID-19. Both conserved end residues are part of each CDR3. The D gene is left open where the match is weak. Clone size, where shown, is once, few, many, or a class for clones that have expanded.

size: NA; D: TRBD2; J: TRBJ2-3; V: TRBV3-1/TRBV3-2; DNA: TGTGCCAGCAGCCAAGGAGGAGCGGGGGGGCGAAATACGCAGTATTTT; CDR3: CASSQGGAGGRNTQYF
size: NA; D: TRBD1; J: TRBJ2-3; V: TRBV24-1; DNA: TGTGCCACCAGTAACACCGGGACAGGGGCCGCCGTGTATTTT; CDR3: CATSNTGTGAAVYF
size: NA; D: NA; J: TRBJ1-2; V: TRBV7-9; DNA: TGTGCCAGCAAGACAGGAGCTTTTTCGGGCTACACCTTC; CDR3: CASKTGAFSGYTF
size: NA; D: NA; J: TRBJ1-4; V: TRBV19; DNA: TGTGCCAGTAGCCATGGAACTGGAGGGGAAAAACTGTTTTTT; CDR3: CASSHGTGGEKLFF
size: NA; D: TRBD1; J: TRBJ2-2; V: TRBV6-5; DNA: TGTGCCAGCACCTATGGACAGGGGGTGGCCGGGGAGCTGTTTTTT; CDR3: CASTYGQGVAGELFF
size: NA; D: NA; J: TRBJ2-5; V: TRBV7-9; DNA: TGTGCCAGCAGCCGACGGACTCTTCAAGAGACCCAGTACTTC; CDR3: CASSRRTLQETQYF
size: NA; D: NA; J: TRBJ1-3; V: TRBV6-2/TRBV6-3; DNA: TGTGCCAGCAGTTATGGCAGTACCGGAAACACCATATATTTT; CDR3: CASSYGSTGNTIYF
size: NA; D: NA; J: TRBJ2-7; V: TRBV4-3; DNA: TGCGCCAGCAGCCCTTCCTCAGCAGGGGCCACCCCCTCCGAGCAGTACTTC; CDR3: CASSPSSAGATPSEQYF
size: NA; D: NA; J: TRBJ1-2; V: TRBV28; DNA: TGTGCCAGCAGTCCCCGAGTCTATGGCTACACCTTC; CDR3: CASSPRVYGYTF
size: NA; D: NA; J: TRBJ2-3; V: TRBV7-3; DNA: TGTGCCAGCAGCCGGAACAGGGAAGATACGCAGTATTTT; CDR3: CASSRNREDTQYF
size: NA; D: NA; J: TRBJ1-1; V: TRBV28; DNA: TGTGCCAGCAGTCCCCCGGAGGGGATGAACACTGAAGCTTTCTTT; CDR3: CASSPPEGMNTEAFF
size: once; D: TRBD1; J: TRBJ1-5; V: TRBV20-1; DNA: TGCAGTGCTACTGATTGGGGGACAGGGTTTCTGAGGAGCAATCAGCCCCAGCATTTT; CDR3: CSATDWGTGFLRSNQPQHF
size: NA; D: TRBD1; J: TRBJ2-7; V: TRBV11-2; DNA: TGTGCCAGCAGCGTCTCCGGGACAGGGTCCTACGAGCAGTACTTC; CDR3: CASSVSGTGSYEQYF
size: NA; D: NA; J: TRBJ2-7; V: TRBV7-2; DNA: TGTGCCAGCAGCTTAGGTAGGCTGTCTAGTGAGCAGTACTTC; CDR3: CASSLGRLSSEQYF
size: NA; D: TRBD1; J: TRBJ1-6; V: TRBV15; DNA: TGTGCCACCAGAGTACAGGGGAATCTAGGGTCACCCCTCCACTTT; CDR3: CATRVQGNLGSPLHF
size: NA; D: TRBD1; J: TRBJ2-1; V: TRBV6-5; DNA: TGTGCCAGCAGGAGGGAAAGGCCGGGACAGCCGTTCTTC; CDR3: CASRRERPGQPFF
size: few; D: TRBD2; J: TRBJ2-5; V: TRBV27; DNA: TGTGCCAGCAGGGAAGCGGGGCCCTCTGAGACCCAGTACTTC; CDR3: CASREAGPSETQYF
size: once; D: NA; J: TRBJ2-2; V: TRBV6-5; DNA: TGTGCCAGCAGTCTATATTCGAACACCGGGGAGCTGTTTTTT; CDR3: CASSLYSNTGELFF
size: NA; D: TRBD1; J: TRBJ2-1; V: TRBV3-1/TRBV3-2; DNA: TGTGCCAGCAGCCAAGGGTTGGGGACAGACTACAATGAGCAGTTCTTC; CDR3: CASSQGLGTDYNEQFF
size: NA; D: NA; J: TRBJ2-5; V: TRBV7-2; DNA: TGTGCCAGCAGCTTAGGGCTCCGCAATCGAGAGACCCAGTACTTC; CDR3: CASSLGLRNRETQYF
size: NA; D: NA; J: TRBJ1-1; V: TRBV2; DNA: TGTGCCAGCAGTGGGACACAGACGGACCCACGAGGCACTGAAGCTTTCTTT; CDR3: CASSGTQTDPRGTEAFF
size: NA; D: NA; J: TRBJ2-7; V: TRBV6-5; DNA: TGTGCCAGCCGAGAGGGGGGACAGCCTCGCTACGAGCAGTACTTC; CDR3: CASREGGQPRYEQYF
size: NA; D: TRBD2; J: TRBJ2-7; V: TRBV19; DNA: TGTGCCAGTAGTATAGGGACTAGCGGGGGGCTCGCCTACGAGCAGTACTTC; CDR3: CASSIGTSGGLAYEQYF
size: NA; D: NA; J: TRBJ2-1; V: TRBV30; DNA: TGTGCCTGGAGTGTAGGCGGGATTGTGAATGAGCAGTTCTTC; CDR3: CAWSVGGIVNEQFF
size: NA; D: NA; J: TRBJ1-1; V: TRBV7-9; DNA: TGTGCCAGCAGCTCGGGACTGAGGAACACTGAAGCTTTCTTT; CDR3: CASSSGLRNTEAFF
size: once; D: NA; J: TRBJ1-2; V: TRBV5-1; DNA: TGCGCCAGCAGCTTGGGACAGACGGCAGGCTACACCTTC; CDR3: CASSLGQTAGYTF
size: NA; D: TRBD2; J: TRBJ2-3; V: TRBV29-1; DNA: TGCAGCGCCTCACCTAGCGGGGGGGCCGGAGATACGCAGTATTTT; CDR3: CSASPSGGAGDTQYF
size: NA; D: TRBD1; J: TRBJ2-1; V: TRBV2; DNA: TGTGCCAGCAGTCTCGGATCAGGGGGCAATGAGCAGTTCTTC; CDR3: CASSLGSGGNEQFF
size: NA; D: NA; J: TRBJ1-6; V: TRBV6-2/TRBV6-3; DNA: TGTGCCAGCAGTTACCCCCCTCGACAGAGCTACTATAATTCACCCCTCCACTTT; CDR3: CASSYPPRQSYYNSPLHF
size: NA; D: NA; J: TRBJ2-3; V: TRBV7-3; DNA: TGTGCCAGCAGCGTCCGCGCTGACACAGATACGCAGTATTTT; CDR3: CASSVRADTDTQYF
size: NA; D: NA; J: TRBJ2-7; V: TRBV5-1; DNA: TGCGCCAGCAGCGCGGGACAGTTCATTACCTCCTACGAGCAGTACTTC; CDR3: CASSAGQFITSYEQYF
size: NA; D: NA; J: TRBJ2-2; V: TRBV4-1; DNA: TGCGCCAGCAGCCAACTCGGGGTCGGGGAGCTGTTTTTT; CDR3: CASSQLGVGELFF
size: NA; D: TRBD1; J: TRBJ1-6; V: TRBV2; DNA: TGTGCCAGCAATCCCGGGACAGGGGCTTTTTCACCCCTCCACTTT; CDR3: CASNPGTGAFSPLHF